In its sample, the clone carrying this TCR beta chain was seen once. This entry comes from a study of blood T cell repertoires in COVID-19. Method: immunoSEQ multiplex PCR; TCRdb's copy keeps in-frame clones and lacks some. The table has almost 95,000 clones, roughly 85% seen once. Germline lookup yields CDR1 MNHEY and CDR2 SVGAGI. The CDR3 has 13 amino acids. The material sequenced was peripheral blood. The chain uses TRBV6-5 and TRBJ2-3, with a weak D call TRBD2 (7 bases). The sequence was obtained from a woman aged 55 to 70 with COVID-19, enrolled during active disease. The CDR3 sequence: CAGRGGVTDTQYF. Written as DNA, the CDR3 is TGTGCTGGGAGAGGGGGGGTCACAGATACGCAGTATTTT.